This TCR beta chain came from a study of CD8 T cells in Susac syndrome. Germline-derived CDR1 and CDR2 are SQVTM and ANQGSEA. The CDR3 is made up of 14 amino acids. The V and J ends lost 3 bases and 5 bases respectively, with 13 bases between them. With random hexamers, reverse transcription was performed on about 0.45 to 1 ug of RNA. TCRdb redid the calling of the immunoSEQ multiplex PCR reads with MiXCR, one entry per CDR3 protein. This sample has under 200,000 distinct CDR3 sequences; approximately 95% occur once, and the top ten carry about 0.095%. The chain has TRBV29-1 and TRBJ1-4; a possible D gene is TRBD1 (5 bases). The TCR sequence derives from a human donor in good health. Material for sequencing was CD4+ T cells from PBMCs. CDR3 residues: CSVDEGTGNEKLFF. The CDR3 region has the DNA TGCAGCGTTGATGAAGGGACGGGGAATGAAAAACTGTTTTTT.